This T cell receptor (beta chain) was profiled in a study of blood T cells in healthy people across ages. V was clipped by 5 bases and J by 1 base, with 9 bases between them. CDR1 is SGHTA and CDR2 is FQGNSA in the germline V gene. This CDR3 has 14 amino acids. As concerns this clonotype: The antigen is unknown.

Whole-study findings and limits: Shifts in expanded clonotypes may have been confounded by donor CMV status, which was unknown. Observed TCR beta diversity per million T cells went down as age went up. This fall followed a roughly linear course with age.

The use of a sample-barcoded 5' primer and a J-beta primer mix characterized a second PCR of roughly 6 to 11 cycles. TCRdb analysed the 5' RACE reads with MiXCR anew, one entry per CDR3 protein. The data show roughly 650,000 distinct CDR3 sequences, with about 34% seen just once and approximately 15% held by the top ten. Healthy Caucasian individuals from Russia aged about 6 to 90 served as donors. Isolation per sample recovered at least 6 million PBMCs. Source material: blood. The sequence came from an elderly woman in good health. The rearrangement joins TRBV7-2 to TRBJ2-4; D ambiguous. The CDR3 nucleotides are TGTGCCAGCAGCCCTGCTGGGGCCAAAAACATTCAGTACTTC. Its translation: CASSPAGAKNIQYF.